The 16 T cell receptor beta chains below were found in one sample sequenced in a study of tumor T cells in aggressive B-cell lymphoma. Produced via immunoSEQ multiplex PCR; TCRdb's table is partial and in-frame only. Among a few thousand clones listed, 85% to 95% were seen once. Material: tumor tissue. The source of these receptors is an adult with diffuse large B cell lymphoma.

This clone was found a few times. This chain connects TRBV11-1 to TRBJ2-6; 10 nucleotides match TRBD1. This CDR3 has 19 amino acids. Germline trimming cut 0 bases from V and 3 bases from J; bases unmatched to any gene: 8. Germline assignment: CDR1 SGHAT and CDR2 FQDESV (reference sequence). The CDR3 coding sequence is TGTGCCAGCAGCTTAGCCCCGGGACAGGGGATATTTGGGGCCAACGTCCTGACTTTC. Its translation: CASSLAPGQGIFGANVLTF. The variable domain in full, completed from reference TRBV11-1 and TRBJ2-6, reads EAEVAQSPRYKITEKSQAVAFWCDPISGHATLYWYRQILGQGPELLVQFQDESVVDDSQLPKDRFSAERLKGVDSTLKIQPAELGDSAMYLCASSLAPGQGIFGANVLTFGAGSRLTVL.

The chain couples TRBV2 to TRBJ2-7, with 9 bases aligning to TRBD1. CDR1 is SNHLY, CDR2 FYNNEI, per germline. The CDR3 totals 16 residues. V dropped 10 bases and J dropped 2; count of bases not matched to a gene: 15. Written as DNA, the CDR3 is TGTGCCACCAAAACCCGAGACAGGGGGGCAACCTACGAGCAGTACTTC. Amino acid sequence: CATKTRDRGATYEQYF.

This sequence joins TRBV19 and TRBJ1-2; 9 bases match TRBD1. CDR3 length: 16 residues. Germline-derived CDR1 and CDR2 are LNHDA and SQIVND (reference sequence). Trimming cost V 8 bases and J 4 bases; bases outside gene matches: 14. This chain's CDR3 is CASAAKQGASIYGYTF. CDR3 nucleotide sequence: TGTGCCAGTGCGGCGAAACAGGGGGCATCGATCTATGGCTACACCTTC.

This chain joins TRBV6-6 and TRBJ2-3, with TRBD2 matching 8 bases. The CDR3 totals 15 residues. V lost 6 bases, J lost 2 bases, and 7 bases stayed unmatched. CDR1 is MNHNY, CDR2 SVGAGI, per germline (reference sequence). The CDR3 loop is CASSLSGIITDTQYF. CDR3 bases: TGTGCCAGCAGCCTTAGCGGGATAATCACAGATACGCAGTATTTT.

The V gene is TRBV4-1, the J gene TRBJ2-5; 9 nucleotides agree with TRBD1. From germline, CDR1 is MGHRA and CDR2 YSYEKL. With V trimmed by 3 bases and J by 6 bases, 8 bases remained unmatched. The CDR3 is made up of 15 amino acids. CDR3: CASSHSRTGEKTQYF. The CDR3 DNA follows: TGCGCCAGCAGCCACTCCCGGACAGGGGAAAAGACCCAGTACTTC.

The chain joins TRBV6-4 to TRBJ2-3; D is perhaps TRBD2 (6 bases). This CDR3 comprises 14 residues. V was clipped by 3 bases and J by 3 bases, with 10 bases between them. Germline CDR1 MRHNA, CDR2 SNTAGT. The CDR3 spells CASSELADTDTQYF. The CDR3 DNA reads TGTGCCAGCAGTGAACTAGCAGATACAGATACGCAGTATTTT.

This sequence joins TRBV7-8 and TRBJ2-1, with D perhaps TRBD1 (6 bases). CDR3 length: 13 amino acids. Germline assignment: CDR1 SGHVS and CDR2 FQNEAQ. The V and J ends lost 5 bases and 5 bases respectively, with 10 bases between them. The DNA for the CDR3 is TGTGCCAGCAGCCGACAGGCCAACAATGAGCAGTTCTTC. Amino acid sequence: CASSRQANNEQFF.

The chain recombines TRBV28 with TRBJ1-1, with unresolved D. The germline V and J ends were trimmed by 1 base and 3 bases, with 6 bases remaining between them. In germline, CDR1 is MDHEN, CDR2 SYDVKM. CDR3 length: 13 residues. CDR3 bases: TGTGCCAGCAGTTTATCCCCTGACACTGAAGCTTTCTTT. Amino acids: CASSLSPDTEAFF.

J is TRBJ2-1 and V is TRBV7-9; 7 bases agree with TRBD2. The germline CDR1 and CDR2 sequences are SEHNR and FQNEAQ (reference sequence). V was pared by 5 bases and J by 3 bases, with 7 bases of the junction left unmatched. This CDR3 contains 15 residues. The CDR3 DNA follows: TGTGCCAGCAGCCCCGGAAGGACTAGCTACAATGAGCAGTTCTTC. Protein sequence: CASSPGRTSYNEQFF.

The CDR3 protein is CASSQGQGGFDNSPLHF. The CDR3, as DNA: TGCGCCAGCAGCCAAGGGCAGGGGGGATTTGATAATTCACCCCTCCACTTT. This rearrangement joins TRBV4-3 to TRBJ1-6; 7 positions agree with TRBD1. The germline V gene encodes CDR1 LGHNA and CDR2 YSLEER. The CDR3 length is 17 residues. With 1 base clipped from V and 5 bases from J, the junction kept 8 bases outside the gene matches.

The V call is TRBV7-2, the J call TRBJ2-3, with 11 bases lining up with TRBD2. Germline CDR1 reads SGHTA; CDR2 reads FQGNSA. The CDR3 consists of 14 residues. V lost 8 bases and J lost 2; bases outside the gene matches: 3. CDR3 protein: CASVSGGATDTQYF. CDR3 coding DNA: TGTGCCAGCGTTAGCGGGGGGGCCACAGATACGCAGTATTTT.

V gene TRBV27 combines with J gene TRBJ2-7; 14 bases are shared with TRBD2. From germline, CDR1 is MNHEY and CDR2 SMNVEV (reference sequence). V shed 5 bases and J 5 bases; nucleotides not matched to a gene: 14. This CDR3 is 18 amino acids long. The CDR3 region has the DNA TGTGCCAGCAGTACTGATACGGGACTAGCGGGAGTTCTTAACGAGCAGTACTTC. Its translation: CASSTDTGLAGVLNEQYF.

This chain connects TRBV15 to TRBJ2-3; TRBD2 matches 10 bases. In germline, CDR1 is LNHNV, CDR2 YYDKDF (reference sequence). This CDR3 is built from 15 residues. Germline trimming cut 9 bases from V and 1 base from J; bases unmatched to any gene: 7. CDR3 loop: CATRVGTSGTDTQYF. Written as DNA, the CDR3 is TGTGCCACTCGCGTCGGGACTAGCGGCACAGATACGCAGTATTTT.

This clone was found once. The chain joins TRBV5-6 to TRBJ1-1; D is unclear. The CDR3 is made up of 11 amino acids. Trimming removed 3 bases at V and 3 bases at J, with 3 bases between. Germline V gene data show CDR1 as SGHDT and CDR2 as YYEEEE. This chain's CDR3 is CASSSYTEAFF. The CDR3 bases are TGTGCCAGCAGCTCGTACACTGAAGCTTTCTTT.

The V call is TRBV4-3, the J call TRBJ2-7; D perhaps matches TRBD2 (6 bases). Trimming left V 0 bases short and J 0 bases short, with 18 bases between. The CDR3 length is 18 residues. Germline V gene data show CDR1 as LGHNA and CDR2 as YSLEER. CDR3 in amino acids: CASSQEEGTNLGSYEQYF. The CDR3 DNA reads as TGCGCCAGCAGCCAAGAGGAGGGGACGAACTTAGGCTCCTACGAGCAGTACTTC.

The chain has TRBV5-1 and TRBJ2-7; possible D gene TRBD2, 5 bases. V was trimmed by 2 bases and J by 3 bases, leaving 15 bases between them. The CDR3 runs 15 residues. The germline V gene has CDR1 SGHRS and CDR2 YFSETQ. The CDR3 is CASSFGSGEIYEQYF. CDR3 coding DNA: TGCGCCAGCAGCTTCGGGTCCGGGGAGATCTACGAGCAGTACTTC.